This T cell receptor beta chain came from a study of blood T cell repertoires in COVID-19. Trimming took 4 bases from V and 3 from J, leaving 20 bases between them. There are 17 residues in the CDR3. Germline CDR1 reads LGHNA; CDR2 reads YSLEER. The method was immunoSEQ multiplex PCR; TCRdb's version includes in-frame clones alone and lacks a portion of them. The sample contains tens of thousands of clones, about four fifths of which appear only once. This clone was counted between two and nine times. The chain has TRBV4-3 and TRBJ2-3; a possible D gene is TRBD1 (6 bases). The sequence was obtained from a human donor in a cohort sampled during active COVID-19. Source material: peripheral blood. This chain's CDR3 is CASSPGRGGRGTDTQYF. The DNA for the CDR3 is TGCGCCAGCAGCCCAGGCCGTGGGGGAAGGGGGACAGATACGCAGTATTTT.